A single sample gave rise to the 2 T cell receptor beta chains below, sequenced in a study of T-cell memory formation after mild COVID-19. One entry per CDR3 protein, called by TCRdb with MiXCR from the 5' RACE reads. The profile shows over 120,000 distinct CDR3 sequences, less than 25% of them singletons. Sample: PBMCs or a T cell subset sorted from them (not recorded which). The receptors here all came from an adult woman who had mild COVID-19 (a few samples of this study predate the infection). Cell type and time point are not known.

This clonotype came up a few times. The chain couples TRBV7-2 to TRBJ2-5; 11 positions match TRBD2. Looked up from germline, CDR1 is SGHTA and CDR2 is FQGNSA. This CDR3 comprises 14 residues. Unmatched junction bases numbered 2, after V lost 1 base and J lost 7 bases. In DNA form, the CDR3 reads TGTGCCAGCAGCTTAGAGGGACTAGCGGCGACCCAGTACTTC. Translating it yields CASSLEGLAATQYF.

A few counts support this clonotype. The chain has TRBV7-6 and TRBJ2-1; possibly TRBD2 for D (5 bases). The CDR3 loop spans 15 amino acids. Germline-derived CDR1 and CDR2 are SGHVS and FNYEAQ. The V end was cut by 3 bases, the J end by 0 bases, with 9 bases between. CDR3 protein: CASSFGLSSYNEQFF. In nucleotides, the CDR3 is TGTGCCAGCAGCTTCGGACTCAGCTCCTACAATGAGCAGTTCTTC.